This T cell receptor beta chain originates from a study of T cell repertoires in cytomegalovirus infection. Overall study: An indication of both CMV infection and matching HLA type came from public TCR beta signatures.

Overall study results and limits: Cumulative public TCR beta family frequency identified CMV carriers with the relevant HLA. Clonotypes of TCR beta that were HLA-C-restricted and CMV-specific dominated the ex vivo response.

In its sample, this clonotype was seen a few times. What it binds is unknown. TCRdb re-derived calls from the reads in MiXCR, one entry per CDR3 protein. The table lists over 85,000 distinct CDR3 sequences, approximately 15% of them singletons. Trimming took off 1 base at V and 0 bases at J, with 5 bases between the two ends. Germline V gives CDR1 SGHNT, CDR2 YYREEE (reference sequence). The CDR3 is made up of 14 amino acids. Source material: PBMCs. The origin of this receptor is a human donor in good health (CMV status not recorded). Some clones in this sample may be carry-over from other donors' samples. This rearrangement joins TRBV5-4 to TRBJ2-4; D unresolved. This chain's CDR3 is CASSLYVAKNIQYF. CDR3 coding DNA: TGTGCCAGCAGCTTGTATGTAGCCAAAAACATTCAGTACTTC.